The sequence of this T cell receptor beta chain was determined in a study of T-cell memory formation after mild COVID-19. Study-wide findings and caveats: Cross-reactive memory apparently joined, as some responding clones appeared in pre-infection memory.

TCRdb redid the calling of the 5' RACE reads with MiXCR, one entry per CDR3 protein. This table has 450,000 to 700,000 distinct CDR3 sequences, roughly 18% appearing once. A remark on this clonotype: Antigen unknown.

The CDR3 consists of 13 residues. The ends were cut back, 2 bases at V and 5 bases at J, with 8 bases in the middle. The origin of this receptor is an adult woman who had mild COVID-19 (a few samples of this study predate the infection). Cell type and time point are not known. This chain joins TRBV5-7 and TRBJ2-1; D is undetermined. TRBV5-7 is designated an ORF whose function remains uncertain. Specimen: PBMCs or a T cell subset sorted from them (not recorded which). The chain's CDR3 is CASSFSANNEQFF. The DNA of the CDR3 is TGTGCCAGCAGCTTTTCTGCAAACAATGAGCAGTTCTTC.